The TCR beta chain described here comes from a study of Graves' ophthalmopathy and Graves' hyperthyroidism. Looking at the study overall: Over 18 months of follow-up, stable hyperthyroidism required that no ophthalmopathy appear.

General study points: Using a 13-signature model, the authors split ophthalmopathy from stable hyperthyroidism, with about 88% sensitivity and about 80% specificity. Detected in blood as well were most expanded thyroid clonotypes with frequency above 0.001.

The junction had 7 bases not matched to a gene; V was cut back by 7 bases and J by 4 bases. The germline gives CDR1 MDHEN, CDR2 SYDVKM. The CDR3 spans 15 residues. From RNA, the CDR3 regions of TCR beta chains were amplified and sequenced. The workflow started with a first-round RT-PCR run with HTBI primers and then moved on to a second-round multiplex PCR. MiXCR was run by TCRdb on the multiplex PCR reads, yielding one entry per CDR3 protein. Of more than 1,000,000 distinct CDR3 sequences listed, roughly 35% are singletons. This clonotype has only a few counts. The antigen is undetermined. This rearrangement joins TRBV28 to TRBJ1-5; 10 bases align to TRBD1. Source material: peripheral blood or thyroid tissue (not recorded which). The sequence derives from an adult man with Graves' hyperthyroidism. CDR3 residues: CASKTPGQGNQPQHF. The CDR3 nucleotides read TGTGCCAGCAAAACGCCGGGACAGGGGAATCAGCCCCAGCATTTT.